Listed below are T cell receptor beta chains from one sample, sequenced in a study of sequential checkpoint blockade in melanoma. Sequencing used immunoSEQ multiplex PCR; TCRdb keeps in-frame clones, though not all of them. The top ten hold roughly 8.4% of the sample, which has a few thousand clones, 35% to 50% seen once. Material: tumor tissue (inferred from file names), obtained from a patient given nivolumab and ipilimumab in sequence. These receptors were taken from a human donor with melanoma. CDR3s include the opening cysteine and the closing phenylalanine or tryptophan. The D gene is left open where the match is weak. Part of the rows lack a size; the others show once, few, many or a class for expanded clones.

. | . | TRBJ2-1 | TRBV29-1 | CSVWRQAIRGEQFF | TGCAGCGTGTGGCGGCAGGCAATCCGGGGTGAGCAGTTCTTC
once | . | TRBJ2-5 | TRBV19 | CASSILGDLKTQYF | TGTGCCAGTAGTATTCTAGGGGATTTGAAGACCCAGTACTTC
medium-sized | . | TRBJ2-1 | TRBV6-8 | CASSYSRLDYSSNEQFF | TGTGCCAGCAGTTACTCCCGACTGGACTATTCTTCCAATGAGCAGTTCTTC
few | TRBD1 | TRBJ1-4 | TRBV19 | CATTDRGGLGANEKLFF | TGTGCCACAACCGACAGAGGGGGCCTGGGAGCTAATGAAAAACTGTTTTTT
few | . | TRBJ2-5 | TRBV6-8 | CASSVENQETQYF | TGTGCCAGCAGCGTAGAGAACCAAGAGACCCAGTACTTC
. | . | TRBJ1-5 | TRBV19 | CASSIRGNQPQHF | TGTGCCAGTAGTATACGGGGGAATCAGCCCCAGCATTTT
. | . | TRBJ2-7 | TRBV6-8 | CASTGSSYEQYF | TGTGCCAGCACGGGGAGCTCCTACGAGCAGTACTTC
. | . | TRBJ1-5 | TRBV9 | CASSVAGSGQPQHF | TGTGCCAGCAGCGTAGCGGGGAGCGGTCAGCCCCAGCATTTT
many | . | TRBJ2-2 | TRBV7-7 | CASRLTFGHIHGPPPNTGELFF | TGTGCCAGCAGGCTTACCTTCGGACATATTCACGGTCCCCCTCCGAACACCGGGGAGCTGTTTTTT
few | TRBD1 | TRBJ1-1 | TRBV7-6 | CASSFGTGRSTEAFF | TGTGCCAGCAGCTTTGGGACAGGGAGGAGCACTGAAGCTTTCTTT
. | . | TRBJ1-1 | TRBV10-2 | CASSESWVLMTEAFF | TGCGCCAGCAGTGAGTCGTGGGTCCTTATGACTGAAGCTTTCTTT
. | . | TRBJ1-1 | TRBV30 | CAWRYMNTEAFF | TGTGCCTGGAGATACATGAACACTGAAGCTTTCTTT
. | TRBD1 | TRBJ1-4 | TRBV9 | CASSVEGGTTNEKLFF | TGTGCCAGCAGCGTAGAAGGGGGCACAACTAATGAAAAACTGTTTTTT
few | . | TRBJ2-7 | TRBV6-1 | CASSEEAGAAYEQYF | TGTGCCAGCAGTGAAGAAGCAGGGGCTGCCTACGAGCAGTACTTC
. | TRBD2 | TRBJ2-1 | TRBV14 | CASSIFTSGSYEQFF | TGTGCCAGCAGCATCTTTACTAGCGGGAGTTATGAGCAGTTCTTC
few | . | TRBJ2-6 | TRBV6-8 | CASRLSGANVLTF | TGTGCCAGCAGACTCTCTGGGGCCAACGTCCTGACTTTC
medium-sized | . | TRBJ2-2 | TRBV4-1 | CASSQDPLTGELFF | TGCGCCAGCAGCCAAGATCCCCTCACCGGGGAGCTGTTTTTT
. | TRBD1 | TRBJ1-2 | TRBV5-1 | CASSPPGTGFGGYTF | TGCGCCAGCAGCCCTCCCGGGACAGGGTTCGGTGGCTACACCTTC
few | TRBD1 | TRBJ1-4 | TRBV5-1 | CASSPADRGQGEKLFF | TGCGCCAGCAGCCCTGCTGACAGGGGGCAAGGTGAAAAACTGTTTTTT
few | . | TRBJ2-2 | TRBV9 | CASSERGVTGELFF | TGTGCCAGCAGCGAGAGGGGGGTCACCGGGGAGCTGTTTTTT
few | . | TRBJ1-5 | TRBV30 | CAWSSGSINQPQHF | TGTGCCTGGAGTTCAGGGAGTATCAATCAGCCCCAGCATTTT
. | TRBD2 | TRBJ2-5 | TRBV6-8 | CASSPSGNRAQYF | TGTGCCAGCAGCCCTAGCGGGAACAGGGCCCAGTACTTC
. | TRBD2 | TRBJ2-7 | TRBV14 | CASSNSPGLAWEQYF | TGTGCCAGCAGCAACTCCCCGGGACTAGCGTGGGAGCAGTACTTC
. | TRBD2 | TRBJ2-5 | TRBV15 | CATSRGAGGPETQYF | TGTGCCACCAGCAGAGGAGCGGGAGGGCCGGAGACCCAGTACTTC
. | TRBD1 | TRBJ2-2 | TRBV15 | CATSYTGGWTGELFF | TGTGCCACCAGTTACACAGGGGGCTGGACCGGGGAGCTGTTTTTT
. | . | TRBJ1-1 | TRBV18 | CASSPGRERVAFF | TGTGCCAGCTCACCAGGCAGGGAAAGGGTAGCTTTCTTT
. | TRBD1 | TRBJ1-1 | TRBV19 | CASSIRDRGNTEAFF | TGTGCCAGTAGTATAAGGGACAGGGGGAACACTGAAGCTTTCTTT
once | TRBD1 | TRBJ1-1 | TRBV28 | CASSFKDSDRYMNTEAFF | TGTGCCAGCAGTTTTAAGGACTCGGACAGGTACATGAACACTGAAGCTTTCTTT